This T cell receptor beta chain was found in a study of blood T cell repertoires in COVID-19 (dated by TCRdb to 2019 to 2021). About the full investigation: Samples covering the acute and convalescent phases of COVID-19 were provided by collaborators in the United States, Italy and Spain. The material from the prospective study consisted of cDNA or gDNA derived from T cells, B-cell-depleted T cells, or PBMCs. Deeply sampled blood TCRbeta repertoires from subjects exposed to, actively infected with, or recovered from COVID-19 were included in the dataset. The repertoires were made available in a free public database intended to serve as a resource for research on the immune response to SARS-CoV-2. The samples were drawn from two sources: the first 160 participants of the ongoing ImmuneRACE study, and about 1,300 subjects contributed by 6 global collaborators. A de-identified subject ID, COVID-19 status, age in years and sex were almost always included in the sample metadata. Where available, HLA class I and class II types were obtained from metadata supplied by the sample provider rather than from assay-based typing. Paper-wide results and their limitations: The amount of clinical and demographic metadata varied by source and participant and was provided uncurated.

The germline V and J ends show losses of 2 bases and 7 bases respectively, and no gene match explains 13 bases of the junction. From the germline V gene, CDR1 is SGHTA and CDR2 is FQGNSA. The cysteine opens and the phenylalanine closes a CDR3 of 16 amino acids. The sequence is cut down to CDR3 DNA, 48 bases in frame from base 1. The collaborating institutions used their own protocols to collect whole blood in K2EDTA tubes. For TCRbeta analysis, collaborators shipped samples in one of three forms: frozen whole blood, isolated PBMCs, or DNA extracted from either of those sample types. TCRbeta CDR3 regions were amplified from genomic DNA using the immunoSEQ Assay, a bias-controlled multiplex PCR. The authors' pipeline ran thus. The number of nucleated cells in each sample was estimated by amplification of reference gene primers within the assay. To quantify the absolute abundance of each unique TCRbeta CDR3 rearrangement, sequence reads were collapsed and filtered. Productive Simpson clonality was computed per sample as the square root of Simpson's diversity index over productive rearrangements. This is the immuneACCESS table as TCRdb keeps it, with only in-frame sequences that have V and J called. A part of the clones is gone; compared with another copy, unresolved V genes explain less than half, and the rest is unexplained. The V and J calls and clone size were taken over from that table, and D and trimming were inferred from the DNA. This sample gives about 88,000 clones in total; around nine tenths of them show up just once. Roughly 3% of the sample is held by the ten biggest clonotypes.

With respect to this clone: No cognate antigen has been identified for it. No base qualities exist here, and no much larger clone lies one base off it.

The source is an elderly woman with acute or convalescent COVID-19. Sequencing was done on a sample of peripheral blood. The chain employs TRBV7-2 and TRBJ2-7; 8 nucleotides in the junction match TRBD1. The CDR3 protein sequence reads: CASSLKVGQGAREQYF. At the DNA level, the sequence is TGTGCCAGCAGCTTAAAAGTTGGTCAGGGGGCAAGAGAGCAGTACTTC. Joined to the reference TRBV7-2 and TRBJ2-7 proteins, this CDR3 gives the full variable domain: GAGVSQSPSNKVTEKGKDVELRCDPISGHTALYWYRQSLGQGLEFLIYFQGNSAPDKSGLPSDRFSAERTGGSVSTLTIQRTQQEDSAVYLCASSLKVGQGAREQYFGPGTRLTVT.